The next 8 T cell receptor beta chains were all read from a single sample in a study of early T cells in non-severe SARS-CoV-2 infection. TCRdb analysed the 5' RACE reads with MiXCR anew, one entry per CDR3 protein. The sample yields approximately 71,000 distinct CDR3 sequences, approximately 14% seen once. The specimen sequenced was whole blood. All receptors derive from an adult who was a healthcare worker with PCR-confirmed SARS-CoV-2 infection or an uninfected control (not recorded which).

This clonotype was counted a few times. The V call is TRBV5-6, the J call TRBJ2-7, with 9 bases matching TRBD1. CDR3 size: 14 residues. V was clipped by 4 bases and J by 4 bases; unmatched bases: 6. Germline-derived CDR1 and CDR2 are SGHDT and YYEEEE. Here the CDR3 DNA reads TGTGCCAGCAGCGAGGGGACAGGGATATACGAGCAGTACTTC. Residues: CASSEGTGIYEQYF.

The sample holds many counts of this clonotype. The chain combines TRBV5-5 with TRBJ1-4; D call uncertain. V dropped 0 bases and J dropped 11 bases, with 14 bases sitting between them. Germline CDR1 SGHKS, CDR2 YYEKEE (reference sequence). CDR3 length: 14 residues. CDR3 in amino acids: CASSLGGNNEKLFF. For the CDR3, the DNA is TGTGCCAGCAGCTTGGGAGGGAATAACGAGAAACTGTTTTTT.

This clonotype was counted between two and nine times. The rearrangement links TRBV29-1 to TRBJ1-2, with 7 bases lining up with TRBD1. Germline-derived CDR1 and CDR2 are SQVTM and ANQGSEA. V was clipped by 6 bases and J by 7 bases; unmatched bases: 11. The length of the CDR3 is 13 residues. CDR3 region: CSVDRAGLIGYTF. In DNA, the CDR3 is TGCAGCGTCGACAGGGCGGGTTTGATTGGCTACACCTTC. Full variable domain (missing parts from reference TRBV29-1 and TRBJ1-2): SAVISQKPSRDICQRGTSLTIQCQVDSQVTMMFWYRQQPGQSLTLIATANQGSEATYESGFVIDKFPISRPNLTFSTLTVSNMSPEDSSIYLCSVDRAGLIGYTFGSGTRLTVV.

Worth noting for this clonotype: This may arise from a read error, as a much more abundant clone is one base away. The chain combines TRBV9 with TRBJ2-3, with D possibly being TRBD2 (6 bases). V gave up 2 bases and J gave up 3 bases, with 13 bases separating them. The CDR3 runs 15 residues. CDR1 is SGDLS, CDR2 YYNGEE, per germline. The CDR3 region is CASSVGGLQTDTQYF. The CDR3 DNA reads as TGTGCCAGCAGCGTGGGGGGACTCCAAACAGATACGCAGTATTTT.

This clonotype has more than one count but fewer than ten. V usage is TRBV4-1 and J usage is TRBJ2-5; possible D gene TRBD1, 5 bases. CDR3 length equals 14 residues. Germline CDR1 is MGHRA and CDR2 is YSYEKL. V was clipped by 0 bases and J by 3 bases, with 8 bases between them. CDR3: CASSQEWGEETQYF. Here the CDR3 DNA reads TGCGCCAGCAGCCAAGAGTGGGGCGAAGAGACCCAGTACTTC.

The rearrangement joins TRBV4-2 to TRBJ2-5; perhaps D is TRBD1 or TRBD2 (6 bases each). CDR3 size: 12 residues. Trimming pared 6 bases from V and 7 bases from J, leaving 12 bases between. In germline, CDR1 is LGHNA, CDR2 YNFKEQ. CDR3: CASREGGGTQYF. For the CDR3, the DNA is TGTGCCAGCAGGGAAGGAGGGGGGACCCAGTACTTC.

This clonotype was found a few times. The J gene is TRBJ1-2, the V gene TRBV20-1; a possible D gene is TRBD1 (6 bases). Deletions cut 3 bases from V and 4 bases from J, with 12 bases between. The CDR3 extends over 13 amino acids. The V gene's germline CDR1 is DFQATT and CDR2 SNEGSKA (reference sequence). CDR3 sequence (DNA): TGCAGTGCTAGTCCGACAGGCTCCTATGGCTACACCTTC. This gives the protein CSASPTGSYGYTF.

This clonotype was seen only a few times. The chain combines TRBV18 with TRBJ2-1, with D perhaps being TRBD1 or TRBD2 (5 bases each). From germline, CDR1 is KGHSH and CDR2 LQKENI. The CDR3 has 15 amino acids. V was clipped by 4 bases and J by 9 bases, with 19 bases between them. As DNA, the CDR3 is TGTGCCAGCTCACTCCGGGACCCAGGGATCAGTGAGCAGTTCTTC. Translating it yields CASSLRDPGISEQFF.